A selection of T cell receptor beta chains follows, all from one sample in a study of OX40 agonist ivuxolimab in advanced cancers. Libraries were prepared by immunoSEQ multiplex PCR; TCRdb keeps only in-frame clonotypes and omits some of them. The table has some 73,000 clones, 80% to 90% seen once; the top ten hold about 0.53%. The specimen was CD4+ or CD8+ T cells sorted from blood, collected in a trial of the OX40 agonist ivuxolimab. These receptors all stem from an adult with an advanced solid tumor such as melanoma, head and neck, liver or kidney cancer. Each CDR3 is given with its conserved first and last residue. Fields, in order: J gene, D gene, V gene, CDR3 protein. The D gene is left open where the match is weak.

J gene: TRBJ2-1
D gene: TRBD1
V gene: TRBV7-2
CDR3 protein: CASSHRDRASEQFF

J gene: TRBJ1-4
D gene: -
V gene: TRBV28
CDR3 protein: CASRPIRSTNEKLFF

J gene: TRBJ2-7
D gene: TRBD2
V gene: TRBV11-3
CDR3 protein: CASSLGGTSYYEQYF

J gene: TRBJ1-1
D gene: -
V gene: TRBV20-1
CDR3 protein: CSAKGGTEAFF

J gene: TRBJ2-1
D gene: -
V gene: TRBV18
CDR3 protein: CASSSVPRGKAYNEQFF

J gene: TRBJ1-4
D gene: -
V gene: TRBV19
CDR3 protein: CASSIAVATNEKLFF

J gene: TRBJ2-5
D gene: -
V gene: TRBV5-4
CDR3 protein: CASSLSAGAGTQYF

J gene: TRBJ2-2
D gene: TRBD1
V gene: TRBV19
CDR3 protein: CASSIRQGTNTGELFF

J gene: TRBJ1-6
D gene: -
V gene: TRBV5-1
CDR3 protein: CASSRDLGGNSPLHF

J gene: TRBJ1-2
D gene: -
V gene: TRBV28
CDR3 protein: CATRSNYGYTF

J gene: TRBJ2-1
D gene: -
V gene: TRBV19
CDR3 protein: CASSFVSEQFF

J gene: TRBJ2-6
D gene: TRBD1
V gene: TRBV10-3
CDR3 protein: CAISGRGQSSGANVLTF

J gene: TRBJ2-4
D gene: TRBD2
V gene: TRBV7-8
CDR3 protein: CASSQEGPGGGAKNIQYF

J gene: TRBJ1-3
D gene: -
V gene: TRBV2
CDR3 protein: CASSELNISGNTIYF

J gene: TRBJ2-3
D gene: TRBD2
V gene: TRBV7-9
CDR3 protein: CASSTSGRTDTQYF

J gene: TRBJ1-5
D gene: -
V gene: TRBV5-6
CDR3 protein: CASSSSLRDQPQHF

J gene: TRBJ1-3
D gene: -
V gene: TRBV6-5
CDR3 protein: CASGRSSGNTIYF

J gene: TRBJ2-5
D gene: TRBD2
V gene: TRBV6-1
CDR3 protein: CASSEALAGPLETQYF

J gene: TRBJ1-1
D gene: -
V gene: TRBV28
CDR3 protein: CASSMGWGRAFF

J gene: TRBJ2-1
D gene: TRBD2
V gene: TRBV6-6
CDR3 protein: CASSKRSSGSEDEQFF

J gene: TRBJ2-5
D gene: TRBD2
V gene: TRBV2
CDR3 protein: CATMGLAGVSVKTQYF

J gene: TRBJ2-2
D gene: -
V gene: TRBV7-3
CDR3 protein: CASSLRPNTGELFF

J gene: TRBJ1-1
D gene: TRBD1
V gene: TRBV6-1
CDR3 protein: CASSASGTGEAFF

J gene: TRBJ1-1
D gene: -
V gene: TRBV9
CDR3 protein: CASSVVLDTEAFF

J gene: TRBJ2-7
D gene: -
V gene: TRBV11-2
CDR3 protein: CASSLTYEQYF

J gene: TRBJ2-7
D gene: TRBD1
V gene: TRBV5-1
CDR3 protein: CASSPRQGLVYEQYF

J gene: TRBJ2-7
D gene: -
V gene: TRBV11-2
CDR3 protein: CASSNWGGGVEQYF

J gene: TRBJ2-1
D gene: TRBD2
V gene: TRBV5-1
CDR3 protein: CASSPGVSGSRISYNEQFF

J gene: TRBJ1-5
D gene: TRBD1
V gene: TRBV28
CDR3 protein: CAITQGTGGPQHF

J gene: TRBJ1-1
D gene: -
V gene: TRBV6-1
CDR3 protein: CASTQGYGNTEAFF

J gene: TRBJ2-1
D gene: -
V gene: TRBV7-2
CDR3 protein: CASSLVGASSYNEQFF

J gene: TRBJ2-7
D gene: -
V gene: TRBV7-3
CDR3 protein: CASSLGPGGLGYEQYF

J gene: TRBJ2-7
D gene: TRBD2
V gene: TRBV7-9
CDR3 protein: CASSPGLAVYEQYF

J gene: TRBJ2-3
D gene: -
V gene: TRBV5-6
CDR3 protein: CASSFRGKVSTDTQYF

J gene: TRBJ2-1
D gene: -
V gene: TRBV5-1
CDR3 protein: CASSLKATEQFF

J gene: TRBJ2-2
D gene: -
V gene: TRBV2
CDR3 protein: CASSGVGAGELFF

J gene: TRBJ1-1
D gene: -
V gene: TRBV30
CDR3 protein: CAWTKDQGGVLSPEAFF

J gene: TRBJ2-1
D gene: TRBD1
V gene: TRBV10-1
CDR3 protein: CASRGRQGTNEQFF

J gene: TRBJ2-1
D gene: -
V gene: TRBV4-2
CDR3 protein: CASSQERKGNEQFF

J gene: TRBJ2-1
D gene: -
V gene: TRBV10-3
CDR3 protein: CAIRDSGADYNEQFF